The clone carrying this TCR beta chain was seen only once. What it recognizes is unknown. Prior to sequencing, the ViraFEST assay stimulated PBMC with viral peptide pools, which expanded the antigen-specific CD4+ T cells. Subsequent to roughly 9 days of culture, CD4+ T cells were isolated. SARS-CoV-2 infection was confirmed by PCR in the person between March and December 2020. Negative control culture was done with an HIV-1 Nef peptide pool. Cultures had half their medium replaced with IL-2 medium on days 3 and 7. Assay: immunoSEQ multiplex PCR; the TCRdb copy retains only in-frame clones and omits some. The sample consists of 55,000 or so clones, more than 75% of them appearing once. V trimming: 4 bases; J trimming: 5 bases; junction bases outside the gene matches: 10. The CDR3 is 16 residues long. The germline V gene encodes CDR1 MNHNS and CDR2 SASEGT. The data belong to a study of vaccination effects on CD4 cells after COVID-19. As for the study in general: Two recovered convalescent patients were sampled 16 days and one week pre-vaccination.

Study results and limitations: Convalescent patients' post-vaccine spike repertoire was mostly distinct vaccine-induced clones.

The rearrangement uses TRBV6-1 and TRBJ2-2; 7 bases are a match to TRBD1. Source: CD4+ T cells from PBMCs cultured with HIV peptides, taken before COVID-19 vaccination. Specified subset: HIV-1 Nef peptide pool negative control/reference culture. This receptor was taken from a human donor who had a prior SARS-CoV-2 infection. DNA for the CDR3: TGTGCCAGCAGTGCTACAGGGGCCGCTGGGACCGGGGAGCTGTTTTTT. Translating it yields CASSATGAAGTGELFF.